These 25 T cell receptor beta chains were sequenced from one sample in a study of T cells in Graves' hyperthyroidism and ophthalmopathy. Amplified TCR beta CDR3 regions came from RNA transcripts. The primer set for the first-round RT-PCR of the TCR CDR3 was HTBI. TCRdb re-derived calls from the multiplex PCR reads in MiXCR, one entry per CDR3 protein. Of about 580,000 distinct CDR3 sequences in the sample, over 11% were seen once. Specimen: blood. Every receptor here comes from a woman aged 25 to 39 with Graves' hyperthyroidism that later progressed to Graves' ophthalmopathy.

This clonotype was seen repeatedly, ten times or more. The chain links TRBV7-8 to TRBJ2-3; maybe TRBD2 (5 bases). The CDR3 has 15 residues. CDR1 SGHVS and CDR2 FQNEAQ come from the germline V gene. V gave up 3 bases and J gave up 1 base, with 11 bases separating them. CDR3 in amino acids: CASSFLAPGTDTQYF. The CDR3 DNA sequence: TGTGCCAGCAGCTTCCTAGCCCCCGGCACAGATACGCAGTATTTT.

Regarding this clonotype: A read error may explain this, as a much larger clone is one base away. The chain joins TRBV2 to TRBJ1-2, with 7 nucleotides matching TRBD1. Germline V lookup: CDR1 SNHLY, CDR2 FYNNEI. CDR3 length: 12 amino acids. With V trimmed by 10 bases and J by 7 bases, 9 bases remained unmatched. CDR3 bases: TGTGCCACTTACAGGGGAAGGTCTGGCTACACCTTC. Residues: CATYRGRSGYTF.

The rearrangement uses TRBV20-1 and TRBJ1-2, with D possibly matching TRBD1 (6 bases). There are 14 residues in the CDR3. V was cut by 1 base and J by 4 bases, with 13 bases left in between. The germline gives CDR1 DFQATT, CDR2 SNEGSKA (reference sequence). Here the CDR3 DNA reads TGCAGTGCTAGAGTCGGATCGACAGGCTATGGCTACACCTTC. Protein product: CSARVGSTGYGYTF.

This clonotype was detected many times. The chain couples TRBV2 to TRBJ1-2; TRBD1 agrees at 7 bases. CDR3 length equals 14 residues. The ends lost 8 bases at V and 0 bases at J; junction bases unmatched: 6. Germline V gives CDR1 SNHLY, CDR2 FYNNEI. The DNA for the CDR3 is TGTGCCAGCGGCCGGGACAGTCCTAACTATGGCTACACCTTC. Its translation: CASGRDSPNYGYTF.

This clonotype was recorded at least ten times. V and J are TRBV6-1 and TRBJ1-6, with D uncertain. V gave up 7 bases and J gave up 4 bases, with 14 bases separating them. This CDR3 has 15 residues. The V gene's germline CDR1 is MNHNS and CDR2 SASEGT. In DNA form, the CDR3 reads TGTGCCAGCATACCGAGGACGGATTATAATTCACCCCTCCACTTT. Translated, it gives CASIPRTDYNSPLHF.

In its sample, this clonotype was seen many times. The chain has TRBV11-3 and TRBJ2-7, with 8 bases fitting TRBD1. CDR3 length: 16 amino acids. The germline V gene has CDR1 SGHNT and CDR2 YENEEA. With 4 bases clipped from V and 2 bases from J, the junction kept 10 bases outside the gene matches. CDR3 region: CASSSPSGQATYEQYF. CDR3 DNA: TGTGCCAGCAGCTCCCCTTCGGGACAGGCTACCTACGAGCAGTACTTC.

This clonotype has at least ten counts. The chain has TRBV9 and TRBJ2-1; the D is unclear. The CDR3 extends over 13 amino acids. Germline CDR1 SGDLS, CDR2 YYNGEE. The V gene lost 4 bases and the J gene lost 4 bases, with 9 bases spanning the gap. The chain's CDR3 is CASSLQLYNEQFF. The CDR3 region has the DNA TGTGCCAGCAGCCTCCAGCTGTACAATGAGCAGTTCTTC.

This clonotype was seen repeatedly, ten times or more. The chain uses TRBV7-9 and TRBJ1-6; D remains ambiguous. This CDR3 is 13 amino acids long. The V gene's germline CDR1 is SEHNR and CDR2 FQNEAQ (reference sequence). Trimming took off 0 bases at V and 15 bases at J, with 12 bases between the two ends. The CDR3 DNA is TGTGCCAGCAGCTTAGCGACCGAAAGCAGCCTCCACTTT. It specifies CASSLATESSLHF. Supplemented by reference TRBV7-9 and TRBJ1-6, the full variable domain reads DTGVSQNPRHKITKRGQNVTFRCDPISEHNRLYWYRQTLGQGPEFLTYFQNEAQLEKSRLLSDRFSAERPKGSFSTLEIQRTEQGDSAMYLCASSLATESSLHFGNGTRLTVT.

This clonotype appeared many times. This CDR3 reads CSARDNRQGAWNEQFF. CDR3 nucleotides: TGCAGTGCTAGAGATAATCGGCAGGGGGCTTGGAATGAGCAGTTCTTC. V gene TRBV20-1 combines with J gene TRBJ2-1, with TRBD1 matching 8 bases. CDR3 length: 16 amino acids. CDR1 and CDR2 (germline): DFQATT, SNEGSKA (reference sequence). The junction had 11 bases not matched to a gene; V was cut back by 0 bases and J by 7 bases.

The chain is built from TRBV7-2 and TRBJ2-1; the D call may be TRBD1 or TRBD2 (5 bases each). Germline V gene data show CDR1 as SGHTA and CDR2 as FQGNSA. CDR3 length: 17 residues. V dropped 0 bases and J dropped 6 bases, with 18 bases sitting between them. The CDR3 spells CASSLAGTGGPTNEQFF. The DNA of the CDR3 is TGTGCCAGCAGCTTAGCGGGGACCGGCGGCCCGACCAATGAGCAGTTCTTC.

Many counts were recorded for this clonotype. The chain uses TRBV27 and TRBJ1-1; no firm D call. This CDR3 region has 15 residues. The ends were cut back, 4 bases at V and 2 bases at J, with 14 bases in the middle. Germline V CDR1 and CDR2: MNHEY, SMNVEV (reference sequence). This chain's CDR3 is CASSSSRWSNTEAFF. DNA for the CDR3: TGTGCCAGCAGTTCGAGCAGATGGTCCAACACTGAAGCTTTCTTT.

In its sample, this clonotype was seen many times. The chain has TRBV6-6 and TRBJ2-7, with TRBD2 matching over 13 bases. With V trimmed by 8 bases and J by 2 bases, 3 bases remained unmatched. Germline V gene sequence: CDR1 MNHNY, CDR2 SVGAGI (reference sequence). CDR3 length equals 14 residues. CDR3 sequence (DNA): TGTGCCAGCGGACTAGCGGGAGTAACCTACGAGCAGTACTTC. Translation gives CASGLAGVTYEQYF.

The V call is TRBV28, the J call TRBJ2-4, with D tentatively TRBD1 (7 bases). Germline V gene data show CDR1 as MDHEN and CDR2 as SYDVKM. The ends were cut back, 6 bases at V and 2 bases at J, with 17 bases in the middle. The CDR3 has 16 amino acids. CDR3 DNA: TGTGCCAGCAGGCAAGGGGCAGGGGGGACCAAAAACATTCAGTACTTC. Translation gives CASRQGAGGTKNIQYF.

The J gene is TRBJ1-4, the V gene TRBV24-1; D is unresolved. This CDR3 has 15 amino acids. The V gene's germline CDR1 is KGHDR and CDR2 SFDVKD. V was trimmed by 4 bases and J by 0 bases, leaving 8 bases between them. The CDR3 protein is CATSDSVATNEKLFF. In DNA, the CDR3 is TGTGCCACCAGTGACTCAGTTGCAACTAATGAAAAACTGTTTTTT.

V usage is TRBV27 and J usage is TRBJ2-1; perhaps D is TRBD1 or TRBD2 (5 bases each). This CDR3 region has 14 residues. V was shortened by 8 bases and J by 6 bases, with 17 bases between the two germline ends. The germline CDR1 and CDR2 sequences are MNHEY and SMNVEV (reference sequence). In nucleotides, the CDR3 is TGTGCCAGCGGATTTCTTGGGACCCCCAATGAGCAGTTCTTC. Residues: CASGFLGTPNEQFF.

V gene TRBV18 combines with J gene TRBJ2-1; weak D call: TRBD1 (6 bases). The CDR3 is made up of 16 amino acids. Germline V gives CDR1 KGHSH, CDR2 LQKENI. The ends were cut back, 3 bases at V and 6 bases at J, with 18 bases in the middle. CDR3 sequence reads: CASSPPRGQSLNEQFF. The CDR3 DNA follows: TGTGCCAGCTCACCCCCTCGAGGACAGAGCCTCAATGAGCAGTTCTTC.

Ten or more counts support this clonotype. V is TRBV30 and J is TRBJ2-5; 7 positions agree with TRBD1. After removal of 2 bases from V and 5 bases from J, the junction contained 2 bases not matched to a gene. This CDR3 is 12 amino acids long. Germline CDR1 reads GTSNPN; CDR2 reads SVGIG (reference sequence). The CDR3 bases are TGTGCCTGGAGTCCACAGGGGGAGACCCAGTACTTC. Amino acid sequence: CAWSPQGETQYF.

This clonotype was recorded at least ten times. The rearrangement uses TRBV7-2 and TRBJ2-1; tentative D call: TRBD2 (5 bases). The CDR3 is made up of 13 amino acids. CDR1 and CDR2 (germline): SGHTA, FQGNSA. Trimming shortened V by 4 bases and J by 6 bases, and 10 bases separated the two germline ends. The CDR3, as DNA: TGTGCCAGCAGCTGGTTCGAGGGCAATGAGCAGTTCTTC. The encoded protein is CASSWFEGNEQFF.

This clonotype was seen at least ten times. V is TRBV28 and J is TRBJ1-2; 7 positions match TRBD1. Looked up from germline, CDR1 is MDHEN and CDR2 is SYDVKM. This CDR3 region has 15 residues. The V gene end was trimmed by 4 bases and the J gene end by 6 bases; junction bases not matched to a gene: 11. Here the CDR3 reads CASSSQKGQDHGYTF. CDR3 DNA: TGTGCCAGCAGTTCCCAAAAAGGACAGGACCATGGCTACACCTTC.

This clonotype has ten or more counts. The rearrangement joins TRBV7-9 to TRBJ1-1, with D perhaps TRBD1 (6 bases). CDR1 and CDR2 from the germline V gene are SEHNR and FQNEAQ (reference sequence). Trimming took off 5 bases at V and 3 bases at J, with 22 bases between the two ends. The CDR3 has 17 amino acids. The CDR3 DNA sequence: TGTGCCAGCAGCCTAACCCCGGACAGAGCCTTTGACACTGAAGCTTTCTTT. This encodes CASSLTPDRAFDTEAFF.

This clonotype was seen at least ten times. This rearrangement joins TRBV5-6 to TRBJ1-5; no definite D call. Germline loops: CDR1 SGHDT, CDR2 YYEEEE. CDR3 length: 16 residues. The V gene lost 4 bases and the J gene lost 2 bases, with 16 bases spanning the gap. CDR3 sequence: CASSLDRGYGNQPQHF. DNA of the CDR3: TGTGCCAGCAGCCTTGATCGAGGGTACGGCAATCAGCCCCAGCATTTT.

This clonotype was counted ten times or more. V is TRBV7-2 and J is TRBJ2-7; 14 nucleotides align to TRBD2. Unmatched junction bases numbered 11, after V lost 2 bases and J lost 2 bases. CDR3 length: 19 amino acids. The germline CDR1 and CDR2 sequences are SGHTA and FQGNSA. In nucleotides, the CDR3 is TGTGCCAGCAGCTTACGGTCGGGACTAGCGGGAGAAGGGGCCTACGAGCAGTACTTC. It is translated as CASSLRSGLAGEGAYEQYF. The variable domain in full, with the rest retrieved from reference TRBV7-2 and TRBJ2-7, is GAGVSQSPSNKVTEKGKDVELRCDPISGHTALYWYRQSLGQGLEFLIYFQGNSAPDKSGLPSDRFSAERTGGSVSTLTIQRTQQEDSAVYLCASSLRSGLAGEGAYEQYFGPGTRLTVT.

The CDR3 sequence is CAISGNLRHGLAGGPRYNEQFF. The CDR3 DNA reads as TGTGCCATCAGTGGTAACCTTCGCCATGGACTAGCGGGAGGTCCCCGCTACAATGAGCAGTTCTTC. The gene calls are TRBV10-3 and TRBJ2-1, with 14 bases identical to TRBD2. From germline, CDR1 is ENHRY and CDR2 SYGVKD. The CDR3 is made up of 22 amino acids. With V trimmed by 4 bases and J by 3 bases, 20 bases remained unmatched.

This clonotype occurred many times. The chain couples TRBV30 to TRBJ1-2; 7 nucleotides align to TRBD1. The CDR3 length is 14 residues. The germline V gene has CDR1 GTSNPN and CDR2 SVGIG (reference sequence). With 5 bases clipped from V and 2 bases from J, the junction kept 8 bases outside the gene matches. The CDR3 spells CAWHKTGTNYGYTF. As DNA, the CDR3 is TGTGCCTGGCATAAGACAGGGACCAACTATGGCTACACCTTC.

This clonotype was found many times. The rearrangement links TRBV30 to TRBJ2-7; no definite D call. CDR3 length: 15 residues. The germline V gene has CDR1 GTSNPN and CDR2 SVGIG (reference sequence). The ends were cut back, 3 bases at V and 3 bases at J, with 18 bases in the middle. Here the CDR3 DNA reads TGTGCCTGGAGGCCCACCGACGGCCACATCTACGAGCAGTACTTC. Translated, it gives CAWRPTDGHIYEQYF.